The source of this TCR beta chain is a study of T cell repertoires in cytomegalovirus infection. General study results and limits: There were HLA-C-restricted CMV-specific TCR beta clonotypes dominating the ex vivo response.

One entry per CDR3 protein results from TCRdb running MiXCR on the reads. The sample yields 300,000 to 400,000 distinct CDR3 sequences, more than 9% seen once. This clonotype was found a few times. Its antigen is undetermined. The germline V gene encodes CDR1 MGHRA and CDR2 YSYEKL. V gave up 4 bases and J gave up 0 bases; unmatched junction bases: 3. The CDR3 runs to 16 residues. The chain recombines TRBV4-1 with TRBJ1-4; 9 nucleotides line up with TRBD1. Sequenced: PBMCs. This clonotype was obtained from a human donor in good health (CMV status not recorded). Some clones in this sample may be carry-over from other donors' samples. The DNA of the CDR3 is TGCGCCAGCAGCCGAGGACAGGGGACAACTAATGAAAAACTGTTTTTT. Its protein is CASSRGQGTTNEKLFF.